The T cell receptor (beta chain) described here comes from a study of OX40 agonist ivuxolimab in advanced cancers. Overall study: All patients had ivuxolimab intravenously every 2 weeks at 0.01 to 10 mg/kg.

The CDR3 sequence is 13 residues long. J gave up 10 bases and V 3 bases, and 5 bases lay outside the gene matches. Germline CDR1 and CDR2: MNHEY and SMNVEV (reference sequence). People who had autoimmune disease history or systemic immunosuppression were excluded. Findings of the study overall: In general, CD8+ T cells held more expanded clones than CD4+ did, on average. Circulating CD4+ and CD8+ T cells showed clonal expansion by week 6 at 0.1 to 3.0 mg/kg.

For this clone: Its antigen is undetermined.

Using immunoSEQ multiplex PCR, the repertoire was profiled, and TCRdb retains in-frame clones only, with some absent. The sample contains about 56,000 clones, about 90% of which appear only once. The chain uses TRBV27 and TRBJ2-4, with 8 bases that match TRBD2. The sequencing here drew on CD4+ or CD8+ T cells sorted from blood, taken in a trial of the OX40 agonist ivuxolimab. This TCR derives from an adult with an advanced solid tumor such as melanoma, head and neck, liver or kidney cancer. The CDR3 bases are TGTGCCAGCAGTTTCGATAGCGGGATAATTCAGTACTTC. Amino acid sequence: CASSFDSGIIQYF.